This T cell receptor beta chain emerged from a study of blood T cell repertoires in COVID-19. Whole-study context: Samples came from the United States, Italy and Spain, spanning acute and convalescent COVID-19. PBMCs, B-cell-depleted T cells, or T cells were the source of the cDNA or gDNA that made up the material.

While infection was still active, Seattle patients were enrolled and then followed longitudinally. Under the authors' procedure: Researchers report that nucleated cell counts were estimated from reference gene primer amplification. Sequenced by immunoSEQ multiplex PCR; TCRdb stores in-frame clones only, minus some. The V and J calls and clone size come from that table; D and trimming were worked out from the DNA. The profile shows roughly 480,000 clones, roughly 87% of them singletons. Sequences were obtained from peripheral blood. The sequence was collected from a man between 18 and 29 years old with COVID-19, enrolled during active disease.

The CDR3, as DNA: TGTGCCAGCTCACCAGGGGTTGCGGAGGTATACGAGCAGTACTTC. Its translation is CASSPGVAEVYEQYF. This sequence joins TRBV18 and TRBJ2-7, with D possibly being TRBD2 (5 bases). Germline V gene data show CDR1 as KGHSH and CDR2 as LQKENI. V was pared by 2 bases and J by 4 bases, with 15 bases between. The CDR3 covers 15 residues.